These 17 T cell receptor beta chains were sequenced from one sample in a study of cytomegalovirus exposure and HLA in healthy donors. 13 Jbeta primers and 60 Vbeta primers were used for the PCR. TCRdb keeps only in-frame clones here, not all; method: immunoSEQ multiplex PCR. The specimen's table records under 200,000 clones. The sample comprised PBMCs. Receptor source: a man aged 30-40 years in good health and CMV-seronegative.

This chain links TRBV10-3 with TRBJ1-1; 10 nucleotides agree with TRBD1. The J segment lost 6 bases and the V segment lost 6 bases, leaving 4 bases of the junction unmatched. The CDR3 spans 13 residues. Germline values: CDR1 ENHRY, CDR2 SYGVKD. The DNA of the CDR3 is TGTGCCATCAGCGGGACAGGGGCTCCTGAAGCTTTCTTT. Translating gives CAISGTGAPEAFF.

V is TRBV7-2 and J is TRBJ1-1, with D possibly being TRBD1 (5 bases). The V and J ends lost 3 bases and 4 bases respectively, with 21 bases between them. This CDR3 contains 17 residues. Germline V lookup: CDR1 SGHTA, CDR2 FQGNSA. The DNA for the CDR3 is TGTGCCAGCAGCTTGTGGGGATCAAGGGGCTCGGGCACTGAAGCTTTCTTT. This encodes CASSLWGSRGSGTEAFF.

The chain combines TRBV19 with TRBJ2-5; D perhaps matches TRBD2 (5 bases). Trimming removed 6 bases at V and 1 base at J, with 15 bases between. The germline gives CDR1 LNHDA, CDR2 SQIVND (reference sequence). CDR3 length: 15 amino acids. The CDR3 region is CASRTTGWTQETQYF. The CDR3 DNA reads TGTGCCAGTAGAACGACGGGGTGGACCCAAGAGACCCAGTACTTC.

About this clone itself: The CDR3 does not end in the conserved phenylalanine or tryptophan, so this is likely a read error. DNA of the CDR3: TGTGCCAGCAGCGTTCTACAGGGCGGATCACCCCTCCACCTT. Translation gives CASSVLQGGSPLHL. The J gene is TRBJ1-6, the V gene TRBV9; possible D gene TRBD1, 6 bases. Germline V gene lookup returns CDR1 SGDLS and CDR2 YYNGEE. This CDR3 spans 14 amino acids. V lost 2 bases and J lost 10, with 13 bases in between.

The gene calls are TRBV7-9 and TRBJ2-3; TRBD2 matches at 10 bases. V lost 4 bases, J lost 1 base, and 2 bases stayed unmatched. Germline CDR1 SEHNR, CDR2 FQNEAQ (reference sequence). CDR3 size: 15 residues. CDR3 sequence (DNA): TGTGCCAGCAGCTCAGGACTAGCGGGCACAGATACGCAGTATTTT. Translation gives CASSSGLAGTDTQYF. The whole variable domain, remainder taken from reference TRBV7-9 and TRBJ2-3, is DTGVSQNPRHKITKRGQNVTFRCDPISEHNRLYWYRQTLGQGPEFLTYFQNEAQLEKSRLLSDRFSAERPKGSFSTLEIQRTEQGDSAMYLCASSSGLAGTDTQYFGPGTRLTVL.

V is TRBV11-2 and J is TRBJ1-4, with 12 bases identical to TRBD1. The junction had 11 bases not matched to a gene; V was cut back by 4 bases and J by 8 bases. CDR1 and CDR2 from the germline V gene are SGHAT and FQNNGV. The CDR3 spans 17 residues. CDR3 bases: TGTGCCAGCAGCTGGACCGGGACAGGGGGCGCTGGGGAAAAACTGTTTTTT. Its protein product is CASSWTGTGGAGEKLFF. The full variable domain, completed using reference TRBV11-2 and TRBJ1-4, is EAGVAQSPRYKIIEKRQSVAFWCNPISGHATLYWYQQILGQGPKLLIQFQNNGVVDDSQLPKDRFSAERLKGVDSTLKIQPAKLEDSAVYLCASSWTGTGGAGEKLFFGSGTQLSVL.

The chain combines TRBV6-1 with TRBJ1-5; D possibly corresponds to TRBD1 (5 bases). This CDR3 has 13 amino acids. Germline lookup yields CDR1 MNHNS and CDR2 SASEGT. V was shortened by 7 bases and J by 6 bases, with 13 bases between the two germline ends. The CDR3 DNA reads as TGTGCCAGCAAAAAGGGGTCAGCTCAGCCCCAGCATTTT. Amino acids: CASKKGSAQPQHF.

The chain joins TRBV27 to TRBJ2-7; a possible D gene is TRBD2 (6 bases). This CDR3 region has 15 residues. Germline lookup yields CDR1 MNHEY and CDR2 SMNVEV (reference sequence). Trimming took off 8 bases at V and 3 bases at J, with 20 bases between the two ends. The DNA of the CDR3 is TGTGCCAGCTCCGGGGGAGCCGAGCCCCTCTACGAGCAGTACTTC. Amino acids: CASSGGAEPLYEQYF.

The chain is built from TRBV21-1 and TRBJ2-2; the table's D call, TRBD2, was not checked against the DNA. TRBV21-1 constitutes a pseudogene. The CDR3 is 11 residues long. The CDR3 sequence is CASINPGELFF. CDR3 in DNA: TGTGCCAGCATAAATCCCGGGGAGCTGTTTTTT.

This chain uses TRBV9 with TRBJ2-5; TRBD1 aligns across 10 bases. CDR1 and CDR2 (germline): SGDLS, YYNGEE. The CDR3 sequence is 15 residues long. The V segment lost 4 bases and the J segment 5 bases; nucleotides outside the gene matches: 8. The CDR3 here is CASSKLRDRGETQYF. Written as DNA, the CDR3 is TGTGCCAGCAGCAAACTCCGGGACAGGGGTGAGACCCAGTACTTC.

As for this clone: The identical CDR3 is also encoded by other nucleotide sequences in the sample. This sequence joins TRBV11-3 and TRBJ1-2, with 11 bases lining up with TRBD1. The V gene's germline CDR1 is SGHNT and CDR2 YENEEA. After removal of 5 bases from V and 4 bases from J, the junction contained 3 bases not matched to a gene. There are 14 residues in the CDR3. The CDR3 is CASSPGQGAYGYTF. CDR3 bases: TGTGCCAGCAGCCCAGGACAGGGGGCCTATGGCTACACCTTC.

V is TRBV19 and J is TRBJ2-1; 8 bases agree with TRBD2. With 1 base clipped from V and 7 bases from J, the junction kept 9 bases outside the gene matches. The CDR3 runs to 16 residues. Germline CDR1 is LNHDA and CDR2 is SQIVND (reference sequence). The CDR3 nucleotides are TGTGCCAGTAGTATAGGGAGAGTAGCGGGGAGGAATGAGCAGTTCTTC. Encoded protein: CASSIGRVAGRNEQFF.

The genes are TRBV4-1 and TRBJ2-3; D is unclear. The V gene lost 6 bases and the J gene lost 3 bases, with 10 bases spanning the gap. Per germline, CDR1 MGHRA and CDR2 YSYEKL. The CDR3 is 13 residues long. CDR3 loop: CASSTTETDTQYF. The CDR3 region has the DNA TGCGCCAGCAGTACAACGGAGACAGATACGCAGTATTTT.

This chain connects TRBV30 to TRBJ2-1, with a possible D match to TRBD2 (6 bases). The CDR3 runs 14 residues. Germline CDR1 and CDR2: GTSNPN and SVGIG (reference sequence). Trimming took off 2 bases at V and 7 bases at J, with 15 bases between the two ends. CDR3 bases: TGTGCCTGGAGTAGGGGACTGGACGGGAATGAGCAGTTCTTC. This encodes CAWSRGLDGNEQFF.

CDR3: CASSQEWDRLTGNTIYF. DNA of the CDR3: TGCGCCAGCAGCCAAGAGTGGGACAGATTAACTGGAAACACCATATATTTT. V and J are TRBV4-3 and TRBJ1-3; 7 positions agree with TRBD1. J lost 2 bases, V lost 0 bases, and 7 bases had no gene match. This CDR3 has 17 amino acids. From germline, CDR1 is LGHNA and CDR2 YSLEER.

The chain uses TRBV6-5 and TRBJ2-7; D is perhaps TRBD2 (5 bases). Per germline, CDR1 MNHEY and CDR2 SVGAGI. V lost 11 bases to trimming and J lost 7 bases, with 18 bases between them. The CDR3 totals 12 residues. CDR3 residues: CASQKVTGEQYF. CDR3 nucleotide sequence: TGTGCCTCTCAGAAGGTCACGGGGGAGCAGTACTTC.

The chain is built from TRBV5-1 and TRBJ2-1; D possibly corresponds to TRBD1 (6 bases). The CDR3 spans 17 residues. In germline, CDR1 is SGHRS, CDR2 YFSETQ. V gave up 0 bases and J gave up 0 bases, with 13 bases separating them. The CDR3 region has the DNA TGCGCCAGCAGCTTGGCCACAGGGTCTAACTCCTACAATGAGCAGTTCTTC. Residues: CASSLATGSNSYNEQFF. Based on the CDR3 plus reference TRBV5-1 and TRBJ2-1, the full variable domain is KAGVTQTPRYLIKTRGQQVTLSCSPISGHRSVSWYQQTPGQGLQFLFEYFSETQRNKGNFPGRFSGRQFSNSRSEMNVSTLELGDSALYLCASSLATGSNSYNEQFFGPGTRLTVL.